A single sample is the source of the 11 T cell receptor beta chains below, sequenced in a study of T cell responses to AZD1222 COVID-19 vaccine (dated by TCRdb to the early 2020s). Library creation used the immunoSEQ multiplex PCR assay. TCRdb took over this immuneACCESS table, retaining in-frame rearrangements with V and J assigned. Such tables are incomplete; in checked studies, under half of the missing clones stem from an unresolved V gene, and the remainder is unexplained. In all, the sample holds approximately 120,000 clones, and around 87% of those were seen once. The ten largest account for roughly 5% of the sample. The time point label corresponds to: baseline before first vaccination. This material consisted of peripheral blood, taken on day 0 of AZD1222 vaccination. Source of these receptors: an adult in good health.

This clone was observed once. The chain couples TRBV6-4 to TRBJ1-3; D gene ambiguous. This CDR3 has 13 residues. V lost 10 bases, J lost 2 bases, and 12 bases lay in between. Germline-derived CDR1 and CDR2 are MRHNA and SNTAGT. This chain's CDR3 is CAIGPRAGNTIYF. In DNA form, the CDR3 reads TGTGCCATAGGCCCGAGGGCTGGAAACACCATATATTTT.

The chain is built from TRBV7-9 and TRBJ1-5, with a weak D call TRBD1 (5 bases). The CDR3 is made up of 12 amino acids. Deletions cut 8 bases from V and 4 bases from J, with 9 bases between. Germline-derived CDR1 and CDR2 are SEHNR and FQNEAQ (reference sequence). The CDR3 sequence is CASGTGNQPQHF. The CDR3 coding sequence is TGTGCCAGCGGGACGGGAAATCAGCCCCAGCATTTT.

This sequence joins TRBV6-5 and TRBJ1-1, with a possible D match to TRBD1 (6 bases). V was pared by 7 bases and J by 6 bases, with 15 bases between. Germline values: CDR1 MNHEY, CDR2 SVGAGI. This CDR3 is 13 amino acids long. The CDR3 DNA reads as TGTGCCAGCATAAACAGGGTTTCGTCTGAAGCTTTCTTT. It is translated as CASINRVSSEAFF.

The chain is built from TRBV5-4 and TRBJ2-7, with 7 bases matching TRBD1. V dropped 0 bases and J dropped 7; count of bases not matched to a gene: 10. The CDR3 has 15 residues. Germline values: CDR1 SGHNT, CDR2 YYREEE (reference sequence). CDR3: CASSLGQGTLGEQYF. The CDR3 bases are TGTGCCAGCAGCTTGGGACAGGGTACCTTAGGGGAGCAGTACTTC.

The rearrangement joins TRBV28 to TRBJ1-2; D is possibly TRBD1 (5 bases). Germline V gene lookup returns CDR1 MDHEN and CDR2 SYDVKM. This CDR3 spans 13 amino acids. V gave up 10 bases and J gave up 8 bases, with 20 bases separating them. The CDR3 spells CATAAGQVGGYTF. The DNA of the CDR3 is TGTGCCACCGCCGCGGGGCAGGTGGGGGGCTACACCTTC.

This chain connects TRBV9 to TRBJ2-3; 7 bases line up with TRBD2. Germline CDR1 and CDR2: SGDLS and YYNGEE. The CDR3 sequence is 15 residues long. V dropped 0 bases and J dropped 1; count of bases not matched to a gene: 2. Here the CDR3 reads CASSVASGGTDTQYF. The CDR3 region has the DNA TGTGCCAGCAGCGTAGCGAGCGGGGGCACAGATACGCAGTATTTT.

A few counts support this clone. The chain joins TRBV19 to TRBJ2-7; tentatively, D is TRBD1 (6 bases). The CDR3 covers 14 residues. The V end lost 4 bases, the J end lost 2 bases, and 12 bases lay between the germline ends. Germline V gene lookup returns CDR1 LNHDA and CDR2 SQIVND (reference sequence). CDR3 bases: TGTGCCAGTAGTAAACGGGACACAGCCTACGAGCAGTACTTC. It yields the protein CASSKRDTAYEQYF.

This chain joins TRBV6-5 and TRBJ1-6; 7 positions agree with TRBD1. Germline V gives CDR1 MNHEY, CDR2 SVGAGI. V lost 5 bases, J lost 14 bases, and 3 bases stayed unmatched. This CDR3 comprises 11 residues. CDR3 sequence: CASSKGQSLHF. CDR3 nucleotide sequence: TGTGCCAGCAGTAAGGGACAGTCCCTCCACTTT.

The chain links TRBV28 to TRBJ2-1; the D call may be TRBD1 or TRBD2 (6 bases each). The CDR3 is 14 residues long. Germline V lookup: CDR1 MDHEN, CDR2 SYDVKM. Trimming took off 5 bases at V and 4 bases at J, with 12 bases between the two ends. CDR3 protein: CASSEGGIYNEQFF. The CDR3 coding sequence is TGTGCCAGCAGTGAGGGGGGAATTTACAATGAGCAGTTCTTC.

This sequence joins TRBV19 and TRBJ1-5, with TRBD1 as a possible D gene (5 bases). The CDR3 runs to 15 residues. CDR1 is LNHDA and CDR2 is SQIVND in the germline V gene (reference sequence). V lost 5 bases and J 6 bases, leaving 17 bases between the germline ends. CDR3 coding DNA: TGTGCCAGTAGTTGGGGGAGTTCAAGAGTTCAGCCCCAGCATTTT. Protein: CASSWGSSRVQPQHF.

The chain links TRBV15 to TRBJ2-7, with D possibly matching TRBD2 (5 bases). CDR3 length equals 15 residues. V was trimmed by 1 base and J by 3 bases, leaving 13 bases between them. The germline V gene encodes CDR1 LNHNV and CDR2 YYDKDF (reference sequence). CDR3 amino acids: CATSRVRETSYEQYF. CDR3 nucleotides: TGTGCCACCAGCAGAGTACGGGAAACAAGCTACGAGCAGTACTTC.